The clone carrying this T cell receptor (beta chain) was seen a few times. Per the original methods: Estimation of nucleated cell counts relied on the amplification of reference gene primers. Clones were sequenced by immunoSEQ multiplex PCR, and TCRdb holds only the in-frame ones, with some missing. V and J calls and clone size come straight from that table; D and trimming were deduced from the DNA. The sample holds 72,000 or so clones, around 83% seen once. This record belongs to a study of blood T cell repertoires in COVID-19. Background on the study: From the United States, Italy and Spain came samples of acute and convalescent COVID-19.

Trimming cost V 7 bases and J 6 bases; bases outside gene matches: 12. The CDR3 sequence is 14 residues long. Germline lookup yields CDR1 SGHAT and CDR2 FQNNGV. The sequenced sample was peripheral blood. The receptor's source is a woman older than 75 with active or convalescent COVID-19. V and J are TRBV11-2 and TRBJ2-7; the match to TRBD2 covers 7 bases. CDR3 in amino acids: CASTEGGSAREQYF. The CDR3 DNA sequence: TGTGCCAGCACCGAAGGCGGGAGTGCGCGCGAGCAGTACTTC.